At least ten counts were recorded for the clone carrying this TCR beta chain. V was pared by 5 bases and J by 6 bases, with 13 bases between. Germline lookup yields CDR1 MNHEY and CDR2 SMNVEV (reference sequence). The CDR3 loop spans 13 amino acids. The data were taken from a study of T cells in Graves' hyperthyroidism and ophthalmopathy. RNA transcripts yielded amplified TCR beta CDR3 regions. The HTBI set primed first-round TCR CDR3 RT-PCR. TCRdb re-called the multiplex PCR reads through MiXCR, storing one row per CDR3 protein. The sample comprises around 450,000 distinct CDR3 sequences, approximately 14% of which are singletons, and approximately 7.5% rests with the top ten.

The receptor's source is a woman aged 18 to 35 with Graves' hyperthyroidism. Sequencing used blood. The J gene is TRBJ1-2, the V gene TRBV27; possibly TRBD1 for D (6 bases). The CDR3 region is CASSTGIFDGYTF. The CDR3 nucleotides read TGTGCCAGCAGTACAGGGATTTTCGATGGCTACACCTTC.